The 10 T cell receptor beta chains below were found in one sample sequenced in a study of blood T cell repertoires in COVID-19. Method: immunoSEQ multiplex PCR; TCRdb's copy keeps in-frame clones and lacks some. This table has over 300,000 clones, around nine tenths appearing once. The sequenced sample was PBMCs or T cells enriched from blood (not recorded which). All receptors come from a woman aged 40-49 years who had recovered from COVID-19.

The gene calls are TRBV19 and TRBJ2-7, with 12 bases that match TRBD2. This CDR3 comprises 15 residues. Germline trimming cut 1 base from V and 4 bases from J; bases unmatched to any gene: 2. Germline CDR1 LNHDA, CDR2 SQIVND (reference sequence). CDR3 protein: CASSIGLAGVYEQYF. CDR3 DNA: TGTGCCAGTAGTATAGGACTAGCGGGAGTTTACGAGCAGTACTTC.

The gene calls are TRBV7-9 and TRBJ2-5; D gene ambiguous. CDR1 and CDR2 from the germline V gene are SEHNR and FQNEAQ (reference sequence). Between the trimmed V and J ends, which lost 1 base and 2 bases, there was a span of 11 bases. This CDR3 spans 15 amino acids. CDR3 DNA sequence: TGTGCCAGCAGCTTAGGTCTGGGCAGTCAAGAGACCCAGTACTTC. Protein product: CASSLGLGSQETQYF. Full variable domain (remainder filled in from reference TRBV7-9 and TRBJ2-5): DTGVSQNPRHKITKRGQNVTFRCDPISEHNRLYWYRQTLGQGPEFLTYFQNEAQLEKSRLLSDRFSAERPKGSFSTLEIQRTEQGDSAMYLCASSLGLGSQETQYFGPGTRLLVL.

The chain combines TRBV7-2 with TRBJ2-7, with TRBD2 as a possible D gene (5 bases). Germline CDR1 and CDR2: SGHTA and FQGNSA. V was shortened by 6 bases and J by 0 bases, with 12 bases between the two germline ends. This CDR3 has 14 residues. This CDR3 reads CASSYDRDSYEQYF. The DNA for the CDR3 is TGTGCCAGCAGTTACGACCGGGACTCCTACGAGCAGTACTTC.

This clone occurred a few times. Written as DNA, the CDR3 is TGTGCCAGCAGTTTATCGGGAAATCAGCCCCAGCATTTT. Amino acid sequence: CASSLSGNQPQHF. This chain joins TRBV12-3 or TRBV12-4 and TRBJ1-5; no reliable D call. CDR3 length: 13 amino acids. The germline V and J ends were trimmed by 2 bases and 4 bases, with 6 bases remaining between them.

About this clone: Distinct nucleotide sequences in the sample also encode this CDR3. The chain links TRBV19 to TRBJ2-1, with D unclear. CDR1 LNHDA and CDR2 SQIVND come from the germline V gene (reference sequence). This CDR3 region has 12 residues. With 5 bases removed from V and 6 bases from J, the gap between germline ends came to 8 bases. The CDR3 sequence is CASSGSGNEQFF. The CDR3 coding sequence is TGTGCCAGTAGTGGGTCGGGCAATGAGCAGTTCTTC.

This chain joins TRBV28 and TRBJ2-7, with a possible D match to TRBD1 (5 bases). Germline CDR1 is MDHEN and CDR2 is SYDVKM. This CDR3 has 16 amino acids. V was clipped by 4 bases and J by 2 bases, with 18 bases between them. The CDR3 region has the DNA TGTGCCAGCAGTTCACACGGGCGACAGTTGACCTACGAGCAGTACTTC. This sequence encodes CASSSHGRQLTYEQYF.

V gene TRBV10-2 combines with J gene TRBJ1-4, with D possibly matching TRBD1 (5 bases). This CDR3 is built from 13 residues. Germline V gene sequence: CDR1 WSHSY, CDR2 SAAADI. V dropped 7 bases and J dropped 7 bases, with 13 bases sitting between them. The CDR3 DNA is TGCGCCAGCACCCGGGGGGAGGGTGAAAAACTGTTTTTT. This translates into CASTRGEGEKLFF.

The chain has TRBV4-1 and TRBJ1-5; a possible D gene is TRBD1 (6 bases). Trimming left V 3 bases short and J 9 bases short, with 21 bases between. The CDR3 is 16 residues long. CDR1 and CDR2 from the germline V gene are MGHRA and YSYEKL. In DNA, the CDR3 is TGCGCCAGCAGCCAGGATACTCAGGGGCCCCTACGGCCCCAGCATTTT. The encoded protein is CASSQDTQGPLRPQHF.

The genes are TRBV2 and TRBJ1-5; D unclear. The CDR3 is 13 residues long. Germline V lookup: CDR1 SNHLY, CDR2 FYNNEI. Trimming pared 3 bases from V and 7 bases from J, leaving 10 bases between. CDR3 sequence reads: CASSEARVQPQHF. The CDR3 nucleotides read TGTGCCAGCAGTGAGGCGCGGGTGCAGCCCCAGCATTTT.

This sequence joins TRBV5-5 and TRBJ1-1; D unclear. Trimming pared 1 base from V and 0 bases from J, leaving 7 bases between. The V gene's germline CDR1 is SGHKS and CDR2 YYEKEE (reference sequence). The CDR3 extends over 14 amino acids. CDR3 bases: TGTGCCAGCAGCTTGTCTCCGGTGAACACTGAAGCTTTCTTT. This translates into CASSLSPVNTEAFF.